The clone carrying this T cell receptor (beta chain) was observed many times. Trimming cost V 4 bases and J 7 bases; bases outside gene matches: 3. The V gene's germline CDR1 is LGHNT and CDR2 FRNRAP. The CDR3 extends over 14 amino acids. The data originate from a study of T-cell reconstitution after alpha-beta-depleted transplantation in children. Unique molecular identifiers featured in how the TCRbeta library was prepared. TCRdb called the PCR reads again in MiXCR, with one record for every CDR3 protein. The profile covers fewer than 200,000 distinct CDR3 sequences, with 6.5% to 7.5% appearing a single time and 3% to 3.5% taken by the ten largest.

The sequencing used PBMCs from the stem cell graft donor, collected from the stem cell graft. The chain joins TRBV12-5 to TRBJ2-6, with 8 nucleotides matching TRBD1. The clonotype originates from a human donor who donated a stem cell graft to a child with Wiskott-Aldrich syndrome. In DNA, the CDR3 is TGTGCTAGTGGTTCTGGACAGGGAGCCAACGTCCTGACTTTC. This codes for CASGSGQGANVLTF.